This section outlines one T cell receptor (beta chain) sequence together with its context. Ten or more counts support this clonotype. Its specific antigen is unknown. No much larger clonotype is one base removed from it; base qualities were not supplied. The record originates from a study of T cells in Graves' hyperthyroidism and ophthalmopathy (dated 2019 in TCRdb). A note on the overall study: Peripheral blood was sampled at the time of initial diagnosis, prior to any treatment. Prospective prediction of ophthalmopathy was tested in an independent validation cohort of approximately 19 hyperthyroidism patients and 15 to 17 patients who later progressed to ophthalmopathy. Thyroid tissue and blood T-cell repertoires from six or seven Graves' hyperthyroidism patients were also compared in the study. After blood sampling, hyperthyroidism patients were treated with methimazole at a starting dose of 30 mg daily, and ophthalmopathy patients were treated with high-dose intravenous methylprednisolone. A discovery cohort of about a hundred patients, about 40 with Graves' ophthalmopathy and over 55 with stable Graves' hyperthyroidism, was used to find distinguishing TCR V-J signatures. For training and testing, the 100 or so patients in the discovery cohort were randomly divided in a 7:3 ratio. The paper describes TCR Vbeta CDR3 sequencing of around 130 peripheral blood samples, made up of fewer than 50 ophthalmopathy patients, some 76 hyperthyroidism patients and 17 progressor patients.

V is pared back by 2 bases and J by 0 bases, with 8 bases lying between the germline termini. Including the terminal cysteine and phenylalanine, the CDR3 comprises 14 residues. Left in the record is the CDR3 DNA by itself, 42 bases read in frame from the first base. Graves' hyperthyroidism was defined as stable when no progression to ophthalmopathy occurred over 18 months of follow-up. Hyperthyroidism patients were aged 18 to 65 years and newly diagnosed, with disease duration of less than 2 months. Exclusion was applied to patients with uncontrolled infections, other autoimmune diseases, pregnancy or lactation. Clinical symptoms, serum thyroxine and TRAb, thyroid ultrasound, and orbital computed tomography formed the basis for the diagnoses. Ficoll-Paque density gradient centrifugation was used to isolate PBMCs from around 10 ml of fresh peripheral blood. Total RNA was extracted with Trizol reagent, and quality was checked on an Agilent 2100 Bioanalyzer.

The investigation overall reported the following: No statistical method was used to set the sample size in advance, and investigators knew the group allocation. Most expanded thyroid clonotypes (frequency above 0.001) were also found in blood, which suggests that blood repertoires may mirror thyroid immune responses. In cross-validation, a model built on a 13 V-J signature told ophthalmopathy apart from stable hyperthyroidism with 85% to 90% sensitivity and 81% to 82% specificity, and in testing the same model reached 80%/75%. During validation, the model predicted progression to ophthalmopathy a median of approximately 7 months ahead of onset, with more than 55% sensitivity and 72.22% specificity.

The TCR beta CDR3 regions were amplified from RNA transcripts. The first round of RT-PCR for the TCR CDR3 was performed with the HTBI primer set and the Qiagen OneStep RT-PCR kit. The libraries were constructed in a second round of multiplex PCR and then size-selected and purified. Sequencing of the libraries was done on an Illumina HiSeq2000 using paired-end 100 bp reads. On the study's bioinformatics: SOAPnuke was used to process the raw data, throwing out any read that contained adapters or uncalled bases, had a mean Phred below 15, or lacked an exact constant-primer or identifier match. High-quality paired reads were merged using COPE v1.2.5, and each unique nucleotide sequence was defined as a clonotype. MiTCR v1.1 was used to align clonotypes to the IMGT TRBV, TRBD and TRBJ reference segments. The analysis was restricted to V-J combinations with a frequency above 0.0001, which together covered just over 98% of the repertoires. The TCS score was defined as the ratio of F50 (clonal expansion) to E x V (chaos), calculated using BLOSUM62-based TCRdist between CDR3 peptides within each V-J. Welch's t-statistics and random forest reduced 500 to 650 V-J features to 10 to 15, which were used in a naive Bayes classifier (R e1071). Clones were called with MiXCR by TCRdb after fastp trimmed the public reads at Q25, and only in-frame beta chains were retained. Rows with one shared CDR3 protein collapse into an entry with the most common genes and DNA. The authors' filters were not applied to this entry. The sample profile shows approximately 700,000 distinct CDR3 sequences; about 17% of them were found once. The ten most abundant clones make up 8.4% of the sample.

The sample taken for sequencing was blood. Recombination joined TRBV12-3 or TRBV12-4 with TRBJ2-7, with an unclear D gene assignment. The receptor was isolated from a man between 18 and 35 years old with Graves' hyperthyroidism. The DNA reads TGTGCCAGCAGTTTATCGCGGAGCTCCTACGAGCAGTACTTC. This sequence encodes CASSLSRSSYEQYF.